This T cell receptor (beta chain) was sequenced during a study of tumor-infiltrating lymphocytes in localized non-small cell lung cancer. Overall study: Resected tumor was paired with non-adjacent uninvolved lung from the same patient. The study, taken as a whole, reports: Compared with uninvolved lung, tumors showed higher T cell infiltration by TCRbeta sequencing. Different pieces of the same tissue were used for each assay.

Regarding this clone: Its specificity is not known.

The V and J ends lost 4 bases and 5 bases, in that order; junction bases with no gene match: 6. This CDR3 has 16 amino acids. Germline V CDR1 and CDR2: MDHEN, SYDVKM. Assay: immunoSEQ multiplex PCR; the TCRdb copy retains only in-frame clones and omits some. This table holds some 9,000 clones, around 62% found once. The TCR was taken from a human donor with non-small cell lung cancer. This chain links TRBV28 with TRBJ2-7; TRBD2 agrees at 15 bases. Sequenced material: uninvolved lung tissue not adjacent to the tumor. The CDR3 region has the DNA TGTGCCAGCAGTTCGATGGGACTAGCGGGAGGACACGAGCAGTACTTC. Translation gives CASSSMGLAGGHEQYF.